Sequencing of this T cell receptor beta chain was carried out in a study of T cell responses to AZD1222 COVID-19 vaccine. CDR3 length: 12 amino acids. Per the germline V gene, CDR1 is MNHEY and CDR2 is SMNVEV (reference sequence). The germline V and J ends were trimmed by 2 bases and 10 bases, with 9 bases remaining between them. About this clone itself: What it binds is unknown.

Study conclusions and caveats: The donors showed a predominance of white British ancestry and of females, with possible underestimation of clonal diversity. Recipients of AZD1222 seropositive at baseline numbered only 5 to 7. Spike-specific TCR depth and breadth grew after two AZD1222 doses.

The study pooled second doses at about 4 or about 12 weeks. Here immunoSEQ multiplex PCR was the method, and the copy in TCRdb shows in-frame clones only, minus some. The table lists over 130,000 clones, 90% of them singletons. The V gene is TRBV27, the J gene TRBJ2-1; no firm D call. Material: peripheral blood, obtained 28 days after the second AZD1222 dose. This TCR was recovered from an adult who received the AZD1222 COVID-19 vaccine. This CDR3 reads CASSLGLGEQFF. DNA of the CDR3: TGTGCCAGCAGTTTAGGATTGGGGGAGCAGTTCTTC.